The clone carrying this T cell receptor beta chain was seen a few times. The data originate from a study of blood T cell repertoires in COVID-19. Study in general: The United States, Italy and Spain were the sources of the acute and convalescent COVID-19 samples. T cells, B-cell-depleted T cells, or PBMCs provided the cDNA or gDNA that served as material.

Germline values: CDR1 MNHEY, CDR2 SMNVEV (reference sequence). Trimming pared 3 bases from V and 5 bases from J, leaving 14 bases between. The CDR3 spans 14 residues. The authors' processing: For nucleated cells, counts were estimated from reference gene primer amplification. Sequencing was performed with immunoSEQ multiplex PCR; in TCRdb, only in-frame clones are kept and a portion is missing. The V and J calls and clone size come from that table; D and trimming were worked out from the DNA. The table includes 30,000 to 35,000 clones, roughly nine tenths detected once. This sequence originates from a human donor with active COVID-19. The donor label of this sample is uncertain. The chain employs TRBV27 and TRBJ2-7, with D hard to call. What was sequenced was peripheral blood. The CDR3 is CASSLRSGLDEQYF. In DNA, the CDR3 is TGTGCCAGCAGTTTGCGCTCAGGTTTGGACGAGCAGTACTTC.